The 28 T cell receptor beta chains presented below share a single source sample, sequenced in a study of cytotoxic CD8 clonotypes in ibrutinib-treated CLL. Sequencing was performed with immunoSEQ multiplex PCR; in TCRdb, only in-frame clones are kept and a portion is missing. Seen here are about 120,000 clones, 80% to 90% observed once, and the top ten hold about 1.9%. This sample comprised PBMCs, obtained after 24 months of ibrutinib treatment. Receptor source: a human donor with chronic lymphocytic leukemia.

The gene calls are TRBV15 and TRBJ2-5, with 9 bases matching TRBD1. With the DNA end fitting TRBJ2-7 better, the J assignment may be wrong. CDR3 size: 18 residues. Germline assignment: CDR1 LNHNV and CDR2 YYDKDF (reference sequence). The CDR3 is CATSRHLPWGQGNHEQYF. The CDR3 coding sequence is TGTGCCACCAGCAGACACCTTCCGTGGGGACAGGGTAACCACGAGCAGTACTTC.

The sample holds a few counts of this clone. The sample carries other DNA sequences with the same CDR3. V usage is TRBV28 and J usage is TRBJ1-4; D is possibly TRBD1 (5 bases). Germline V gene lookup returns CDR1 MDHEN and CDR2 SYDVKM. Trimming took 4 bases from V and 4 from J, leaving 10 bases between them. The length of the CDR3 is 14 residues. The CDR3 DNA follows: TGTGCCAGCAGTTCCGGGACTGGTAATGAAAAACTGTTTTTT. Amino acid sequence: CASSSGTGNEKLFF.

This clone was detected once. This chain links TRBV19 with TRBJ1-1, with D perhaps TRBD1 (6 bases). Trimming cost V 7 bases and J 3 bases, with 21 bases left between them. CDR3 length: 16 amino acids. The germline V gene encodes CDR1 LNHDA and CDR2 SQIVND (reference sequence). The CDR3 is CASIPITGSGYTEAFF. Here the CDR3 DNA reads TGTGCCAGTATACCGATTACAGGGAGTGGGTACACTGAAGCTTTCTTT.

This clone was picked up a small number of times. V and J are TRBV7-9 and TRBJ1-4; weak D call: TRBD1 (5 bases). The germline V gene has CDR1 SEHNR and CDR2 FQNEAQ (reference sequence). The CDR3 runs 14 residues. V was pared by 5 bases and J by 3 bases, with 10 bases between. For the CDR3, the DNA is TGTGCCAGCAGCGGCAGGGAGGCTAATGAAAAACTGTTTTTT. Translation: CASSGREANEKLFF.

The rearrangement links TRBV11-2 to TRBJ1-1; D unresolved. This CDR3 comprises 14 residues. Between the trimmed V and J ends, which lost 3 bases and 4 bases, there was a span of 12 bases. The germline V gene encodes CDR1 SGHAT and CDR2 FQNNGV. In nucleotides, the CDR3 is TGTGCCAGCAGCTTCGCCAAAGGGAGCACTGAAGCTTTCTTT. It codes for CASSFAKGSTEAFF.

The chain carries TRBV5-1 and TRBJ2-3, with 7 bases matching TRBD1. Trimming took 7 bases from V and 0 from J; bases not matched to a gene: 5. The CDR3 sequence is 14 residues long. CDR1 SGHRS and CDR2 YFSETQ come from the germline V gene. CDR3 amino acids: CASHRQGSTDTQYF. Written as DNA, the CDR3 is TGCGCCAGCCATCGACAGGGCAGCACAGATACGCAGTATTTT.

DNA for the CDR3: TGTGCCAGCAGTTCCCGGATAGCTCTCACAGGGGCCCGTACCGGACCCATATATTTT. Translation: CASSSRIALTGARTGPIYF. The genes are TRBV27 and TRBJ1-3; 7 nucleotides line up with TRBD1. V lost 4 bases and J lost 11; bases outside the gene matches: 26. This CDR3 has 19 amino acids. CDR1 MNHEY and CDR2 SMNVEV come from the germline V gene (reference sequence).

About this clone itself: The same CDR3 can be traced to other DNA sequences in this sample. The chain is built from TRBV18 and TRBJ1-5, with no clear D. Germline CDR1 and CDR2: KGHSH and LQKENI. Trimming left V 6 bases short and J 6 bases short, with 9 bases between. This CDR3 has 12 residues. The CDR3 DNA is TGTGCCAGCTCCCCTCCAAGTCAGCCCCAGCATTTT. It translates to CASSPPSQPQHF.

The rearrangement links TRBV5-6 to TRBJ2-5; D is uncertain. This CDR3 is built from 12 residues. Deletions cut 4 bases from V and 5 bases from J, with 9 bases between. Germline V gene data show CDR1 as SGHDT and CDR2 as YYEEEE. CDR3 residues: CASSLTQETQYF. Written as DNA, the CDR3 is TGTGCCAGCAGCCTTACCCAGGAGACCCAGTACTTC.

V gene TRBV9 combines with J gene TRBJ2-3; 8 nucleotides line up with TRBD2. Per germline, CDR1 SGDLS and CDR2 YYNGEE. The CDR3 length is 15 residues. The junction had 10 bases not matched to a gene; V was cut back by 5 bases and J by 5 bases. CDR3 region: CASRPSGSRGDTQYF. CDR3 sequence (DNA): TGTGCCAGCAGACCGAGCGGGAGCAGGGGAGATACGCAGTATTTT.

The chain recombines TRBV15 with TRBJ2-5; tentatively, D is TRBD1 or TRBD2 (5 bases each). This CDR3 spans 19 amino acids. CDR1 is LNHNV, CDR2 YYDKDF, per germline (reference sequence). V was pared by 3 bases and J by 5 bases, with 28 bases between. CDR3 bases: TGTGCCACCAGCAGCACTTCCCGTGGAGGACTTATAAACAGGGAGACCCAGTACTTC. This gives the protein CATSSTSRGGLINRETQYF.

Concerning this clone: This specimen includes other DNA sequences encoding the same CDR3. The chain joins TRBV28 to TRBJ1-1, with D uncertain. V shed 7 bases and J shed 2 bases, with 5 bases lying between them. Germline CDR1 and CDR2: MDHEN and SYDVKM. The CDR3 is 11 amino acids. The CDR3 spells CASKGNTEAFF. Here the CDR3 DNA reads TGTGCCAGCAAGGGCAACACTGAAGCTTTCTTT.

The chain links TRBV10-3 to TRBJ2-3; 10 bases match TRBD2. The germline gives CDR1 ENHRY, CDR2 SYGVKD. The CDR3 consists of 15 residues. After removal of 10 bases from V and 6 bases from J, the junction contained 13 bases not matched to a gene. Written as DNA, the CDR3 is TGTGCCACCCTTTCCTGGCTAGCGGGAGCCGATACGCAGTATTTT. Translation: CATLSWLAGADTQYF.

V gene TRBV27 combines with J gene TRBJ2-4; 7 nucleotides line up with TRBD2. Germline trimming cut 5 bases from V and 6 bases from J; bases unmatched to any gene: 10. Germline CDR1 and CDR2: MNHEY and SMNVEV (reference sequence). This CDR3 is 15 amino acids long. In DNA form, the CDR3 reads TGTGCCAGCAGTCCTCAGGGAGGGGAGAGAAACATTCAGTACTTC. It codes for CASSPQGGERNIQYF.

The V call is TRBV19, the J call TRBJ1-5; perhaps TRBD1 as D (6 bases). The germline V gene encodes CDR1 LNHDA and CDR2 SQIVND (reference sequence). The CDR3 consists of 18 residues. V was shortened by 5 bases and J by 1 base, with 21 bases between the two germline ends. This CDR3 reads CASSYRGAGDMSNQPQHF. DNA of the CDR3: TGTGCCAGTAGTTATAGGGGGGCTGGGGATATGAGCAATCAGCCCCAGCATTTT.

The J gene is TRBJ1-4, the V gene TRBV5-1; D perhaps matches TRBD1 (6 bases). V shed 5 bases and J shed 4 bases, with 15 bases lying between them. The germline CDR1 and CDR2 sequences are SGHRS and YFSETQ. There are 15 residues in the CDR3. This CDR3 is CASRNQAGVNEKLFF. DNA of the CDR3: TGCGCCAGCAGGAATCAGGCAGGGGTTAATGAAAAACTGTTTTTT.

The chain uses TRBV7-9 and TRBJ2-1; D is perhaps TRBD2 (6 bases). Germline assignment: CDR1 SEHNR and CDR2 FQNEAQ (reference sequence). V was trimmed by 0 bases and J by 4 bases, leaving 13 bases between them. The CDR3 consists of 16 residues. The CDR3 spells CASSLAYYGGYNEQFF. CDR3 bases: TGTGCCAGCAGCTTAGCCTATTACGGGGGATACAATGAGCAGTTCTTC.

This chain uses TRBV16 with TRBJ2-1; 9 nucleotides agree with TRBD1. The CDR3 consists of 15 residues. V lost 6 bases, J lost 1 base, and 4 bases stayed unmatched. Germline V gives CDR1 KGHSY, CDR2 FQNENV. In DNA form, the CDR3 reads TGTGCCAGCAGTTGGGGACAGGGATCCTACAATGAGCAGTTCTTC. This sequence encodes CASSWGQGSYNEQFF.

This chain uses TRBV18 with TRBJ1-5; D is undetermined. This CDR3 comprises 12 residues. CDR1 is KGHSH and CDR2 is LQKENI in the germline V gene. V dropped 1 base and J dropped 2 bases, with 0 bases sitting between them. The CDR3: CASSPRNQPQHF. In DNA, the CDR3 is TGTGCCAGCTCACCACGCAATCAGCCCCAGCATTTT.

This chain connects TRBV5-1 to TRBJ1-3; possible D gene TRBD1, 5 bases. Germline CDR1 reads SGHRS; CDR2 reads YFSETQ. The V gene lost 4 bases and the J gene lost 1 base, with 18 bases spanning the gap. The CDR3 runs to 17 residues. The CDR3 sequence: CASSPIERGRSGNTIYF. The DNA of the CDR3 is TGCGCCAGCAGCCCAATTGAAAGGGGTCGTTCTGGAAACACCATATATTTT.

This clone was seen only a few times. The rearrangement uses TRBV30 and TRBJ1-5, with TRBD1 matching 7 bases. This CDR3 contains 15 residues. J was trimmed by 1 base and V by 0 bases; bases with no gene match: 3. Germline CDR1 reads GTSNPN; CDR2 reads SVGIG (reference sequence). The CDR3 loop reads CAWSVGQLSNQPQHF. Written as DNA, the CDR3 is TGTGCCTGGAGTGTGGGACAGTTAAGCAATCAGCCCCAGCATTTT.

V and J are TRBV7-9 and TRBJ2-5; D is possibly TRBD1 (5 bases). Germline loops: CDR1 SEHNR, CDR2 FQNEAQ (reference sequence). V lost 5 bases, J lost 5 bases, and 12 bases lay in between. This CDR3 contains 13 residues. The CDR3 spells CASSKTQGETQYF. The CDR3 DNA reads TGTGCCAGCAGCAAAACCCAGGGTGAGACCCAGTACTTC.

The chain uses TRBV6-1 and TRBJ1-2; 9 nucleotides align to TRBD1. The V gene's germline CDR1 is MNHNS and CDR2 SASEGT. With 5 bases clipped from V and 7 bases from J, the junction kept 11 bases outside the gene matches. This CDR3 contains 15 residues. CDR3 sequence reads: CASSSRGDRDAGYTF. The CDR3 bases are TGTGCCAGCAGTTCTCGTGGGGACAGGGACGCTGGCTACACCTTC.

The count of this clone is one. The chain uses TRBV28 and TRBJ1-2; 8 nucleotides line up with TRBD1. The J segment lost 1 base and the V segment lost 8 bases, leaving 15 bases of the junction unmatched. The CDR3 runs 17 residues. Germline values: CDR1 MDHEN, CDR2 SYDVKM. The CDR3 is CASGTLGRGRVNYGYTF. The CDR3, as DNA: TGTGCCAGCGGGACTTTGGGCAGGGGGCGAGTTAACTATGGCTACACCTTC.

The chain is built from TRBV7-6 and TRBJ1-1; D unresolved. Germline V gene sequence: CDR1 SGHVS, CDR2 FNYEAQ. The CDR3 spans 12 residues. The V end lost 6 bases, the J end lost 5 bases, and 10 bases lay between the germline ends. CDR3 coding DNA: TGTGCCAGCAGTAAAACGGGGACTGAAGCTTTCTTT. Translating gives CASSKTGTEAFF.

The gene calls are TRBV7-2 and TRBJ1-4, with D possibly matching TRBD1 (6 bases). CDR1 is SGHTA, CDR2 FQGNSA, per germline. CDR3 size: 14 residues. Trimming removed 5 bases at V and 3 bases at J, with 10 bases between. CDR3 loop: CASSPDRSNEKLFF. Written as DNA, the CDR3 is TGTGCCAGCAGCCCCGACAGGTCTAATGAAAAACTGTTTTTT.

The V gene is TRBV21-1, the J gene TRBJ1-1. TRBV21-1 is reported as a pseudogene. The CDR3 is made up of 13 amino acids. The chain's CDR3 is CASSKVPTPEAFF. The DNA of the CDR3 is TGTGCCAGCAGCAAAGTGCCCACCCCTGAAGCTTTCTTT.

The rearrangement uses TRBV19 and TRBJ1-6; 8 bases line up with TRBD1. Unmatched junction bases numbered 8, after V lost 4 bases and J lost 6 bases. Germline CDR1 and CDR2: LNHDA and SQIVND (reference sequence). This CDR3 is 16 amino acids long. The CDR3 loop reads CASSTTDRGRNSPLHF. The CDR3 DNA reads TGTGCCAGTAGTACGACTGACAGGGGCCGTAATTCACCCCTCCACTTT.